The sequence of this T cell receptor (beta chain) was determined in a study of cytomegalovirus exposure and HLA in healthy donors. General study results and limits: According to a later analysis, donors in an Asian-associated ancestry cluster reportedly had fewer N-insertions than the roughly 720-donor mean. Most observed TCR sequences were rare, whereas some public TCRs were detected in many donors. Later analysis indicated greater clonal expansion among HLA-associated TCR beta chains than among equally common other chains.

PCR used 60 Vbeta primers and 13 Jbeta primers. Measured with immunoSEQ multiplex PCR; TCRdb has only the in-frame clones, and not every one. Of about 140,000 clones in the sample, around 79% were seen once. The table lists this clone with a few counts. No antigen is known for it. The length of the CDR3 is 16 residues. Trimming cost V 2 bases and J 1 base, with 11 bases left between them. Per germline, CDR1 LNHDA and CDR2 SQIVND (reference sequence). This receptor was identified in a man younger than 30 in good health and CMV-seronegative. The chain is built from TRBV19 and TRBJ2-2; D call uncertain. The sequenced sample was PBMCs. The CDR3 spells CASSILGSLNTGELFF. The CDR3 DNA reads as TGTGCCAGTAGTATACTAGGTAGTCTGAACACCGGGGAGCTGTTTTTT. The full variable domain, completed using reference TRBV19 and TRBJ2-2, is DGGITQSPKYLFRKEGQNVTLSCEQNLNHDAMYWYRQDPGQGLRLIYYSQIVNDFQKGDIAEGYSVSREKKESFPLTVTSAQKNPTAFYLCASSILGSLNTGELFFGEGSRLTVL.